This entry describes one TCR beta chain. Only in-frame clones appear in the TCRdb table, and some are missing; sequencing was by immunoSEQ multiplex PCR. The table lists 390,000 or so clones, about 83% of them singletons. The sample is drawn from a study of blood T cell repertoires in COVID-19. Overall study: Samples came from the United States, Italy and Spain, spanning acute and convalescent COVID-19.

Grouping used clinical history reported by participants in a survey and questionnaire. Germline lookup yields CDR1 SGHAT and CDR2 FQNNGV. Trimming took off 8 bases at V and 6 bases at J, with 17 bases between the two ends. CDR3 length: 13 residues. The sequencing input was PBMCs or T cells enriched from blood (not recorded which). The TCR sequence derives from a woman aged 50 to 65 who had recovered from COVID-19. The rearrangement uses TRBV11-2 and TRBJ2-7; TRBD1 might be the D (6 bases). CDR3 sequence (DNA): TGTGCCAGCGACTCAACGCCAGGGGCCGAGCAGTACTTC. The encoded protein is CASDSTPGAEQYF.